The sequence of this TCR beta chain was determined in a study of cytomegalovirus exposure and HLA in healthy donors. Findings and limits, study-wide: A classifier reportedly called cytomegalovirus status with high sensitivity and specificity. The tendency of first-cohort TCR clusters to co-occur in the 110 or so validation repertoires emerged from a later analysis.

The CDR3 length is 16 residues. Germline CDR1 reads SGHTA; CDR2 reads FQGNSA. V trimming: 1 base; J trimming: 3 bases; junction bases outside the gene matches: 3. Sequencing was performed with immunoSEQ multiplex PCR; in TCRdb, only in-frame clones are kept and a portion is missing. The sample has 200,000 or so clones, 84% seen once; the top ten hold around an eighth. In its sample, this clone was seen a few times. Its specificity is unknown. The donors belonged to the approximately 110-subject validation cohort, separate from the 666-subject first cohort. The sequenced sample consisted of PBMCs. This clonotype was obtained from a woman in her 30s in good health and CMV-seropositive. The genes are TRBV7-2 and TRBJ1-5; TRBD1 aligns across 10 bases. The CDR3 DNA reads TGTGCCAGCAGCTTAGTTGGGACAGGGGACAATCAGCCCCAGCATTTT. Translated, it gives CASSLVGTGDNQPQHF.